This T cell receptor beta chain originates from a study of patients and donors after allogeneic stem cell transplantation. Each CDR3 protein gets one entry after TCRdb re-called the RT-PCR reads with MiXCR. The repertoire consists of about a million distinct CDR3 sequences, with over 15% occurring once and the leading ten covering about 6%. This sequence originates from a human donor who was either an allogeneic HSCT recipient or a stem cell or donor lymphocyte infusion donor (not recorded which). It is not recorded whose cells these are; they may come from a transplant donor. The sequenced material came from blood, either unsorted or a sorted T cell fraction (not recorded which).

The CDR3 reads CASSYAYEKLFF. In nucleotides, the CDR3 is TGTGCCAGCAGCTATGCCTATGAAAAACTGTTTTTT. The J gene is TRBJ1-4, the V gene TRBV7-8; D remains ambiguous. CDR3 size: 12 residues. CDR1 SGHVS and CDR2 FQNEAQ come from the germline V gene. V gave up 4 bases and J gave up 6 bases, with 6 bases separating them.